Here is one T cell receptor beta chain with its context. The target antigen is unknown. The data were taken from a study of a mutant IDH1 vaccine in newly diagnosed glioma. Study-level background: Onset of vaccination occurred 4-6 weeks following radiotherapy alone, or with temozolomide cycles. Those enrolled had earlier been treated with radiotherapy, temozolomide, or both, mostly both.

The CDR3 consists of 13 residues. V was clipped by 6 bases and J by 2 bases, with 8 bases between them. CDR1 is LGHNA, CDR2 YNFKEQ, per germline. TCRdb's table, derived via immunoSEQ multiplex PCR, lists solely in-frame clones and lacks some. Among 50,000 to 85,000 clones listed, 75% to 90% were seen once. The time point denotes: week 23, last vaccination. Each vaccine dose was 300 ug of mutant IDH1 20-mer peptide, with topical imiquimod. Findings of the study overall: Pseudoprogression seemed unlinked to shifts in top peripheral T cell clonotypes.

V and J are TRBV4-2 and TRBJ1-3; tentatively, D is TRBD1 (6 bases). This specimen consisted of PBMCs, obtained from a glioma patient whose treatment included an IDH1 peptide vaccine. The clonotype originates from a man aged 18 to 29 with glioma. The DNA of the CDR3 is TGTGCCAGCAGACAGGGTCCTGGAAACACCATATATTTT. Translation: CASRQGPGNTIYF.